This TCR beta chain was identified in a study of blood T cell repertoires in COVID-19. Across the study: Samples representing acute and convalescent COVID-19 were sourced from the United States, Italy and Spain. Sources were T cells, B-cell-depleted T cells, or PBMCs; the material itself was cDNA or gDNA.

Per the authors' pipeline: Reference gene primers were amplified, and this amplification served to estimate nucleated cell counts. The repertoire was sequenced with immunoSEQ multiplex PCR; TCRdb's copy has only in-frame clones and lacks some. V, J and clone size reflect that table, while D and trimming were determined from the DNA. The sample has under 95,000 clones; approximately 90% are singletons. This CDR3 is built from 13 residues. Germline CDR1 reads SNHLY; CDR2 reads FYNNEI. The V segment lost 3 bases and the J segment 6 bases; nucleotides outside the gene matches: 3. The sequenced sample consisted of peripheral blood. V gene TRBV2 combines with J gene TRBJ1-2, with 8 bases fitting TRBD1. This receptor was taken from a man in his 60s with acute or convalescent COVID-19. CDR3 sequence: CASSDAGGDGYTF. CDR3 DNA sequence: TGTGCCAGCAGTGATGCAGGGGGCGATGGCTACACCTTC.